This T cell receptor beta chain originates from a study of monozygotic twins with inflammatory bowel disease (dated by TCRdb to the late 2010s). Study-wide context: The complete study included about 30 monozygotic twin pairs: 19 IBD-discordant Danish pairs and nine German pairs, of which four were IBD-concordant and five were IBD-discordant. Within discordant pairs, disease-associated traits were sought mainly by comparing IBD patients with their genetically identical healthy co-twins. Each individual had, on average, about 151 000 unique TCRalpha sequences and 181 000 unique TCRbeta sequences available for analysis. The investigation overall reported the following: The analysis was unable to tell apart different T cell subtypes. The results gave no support for a single strong signal or clonotype linked to IBD. Repertoire similarity did not differ between concordant and discordant twins, possibly due to limited statistical power. Background noise and inter-individual variability may have been introduced into the repertoires by the differing immunosuppressive treatments among patients. IBD patients shared fewer clonotypes with other individuals than healthy twins did, most markedly in patients showing signs of disease activity. A decrease in TCRbeta repertoire diversity, as measured by inverse Simpson index, was observed in IBD patients compared with their healthy co-twins.

Concerning this clonotype: What antigen it recognizes has not been identified.

In the germline V gene, CDR1 corresponds to SGHTA and CDR2 to FQGNSA. Taken from cysteine to phenylalanine, the CDR3 has 16 residues. No DNA is listed. From each donor, an approximately 2.5 ml peripheral blood sample was collected into PAXgene tubes and kept at -80 degrees C. Total RNA was isolated from whole blood with the PAXgene blood miRNA kit on an automated QIAcube, without T cell sorting. Peripheral blood from monozygotic twin pairs concordant or discordant for inflammatory bowel disease was subjected to deep TCRalpha and TCRbeta repertoire profiling with unique molecular barcoding. Smoking habits were recorded for all twin pairs, and individuals were classified as current, former or never smokers. The library relied on 5' RACE. The input for every TCR library was 3,500 to 4,000 ng of total RNA. cDNA was synthesized with SMARTScribe reverse transcriptase in eight separate reactions per sample. During cDNA synthesis, template switching introduced unique molecular identifiers that contained a 6-nucleotide sample barcode. TCRalpha and TCRbeta cDNA was amplified in two nested PCRs of roughly 17 and 9 cycles, and bead purification was carried out after each PCR. Before amplification, the cDNA was treated with uracil DNA-glycosylase and purified using the QIAquick PCR purification kit. The second PCR was the step at which Illumina TruSeq-compatible adapters and sample-specific barcodes were added. Library quality and concentration were checked on TapeStation and Qubit, and libraries were pooled at roughly 5 ng each. Sequencing of pooled libraries was carried out on an Illumina HiSeq2500 single-index Rapid Run using 2 x 100 bp reads and custom sequencing primers. The published analysis was carried out like this. PCR and sequencing errors were corrected by UMI-based consensus assembly using MiGEC version 1.2.6. V(D)J alignment, clonotype assembly and CDR3 extraction were performed with MiXCR version 2.1.1. To normalise gene usage, clonotype sharing and MAIT/NKT TCR abundance, the top 1000, 10 000 and 20 000 clonotypes in each sample were analysed. Diversity was computed as the inverse Simpson index with the vegan R package after downsampling to 27 000 UMIs. Paired Mann-Whitney U tests on discordant twin pairs were used, with Benjamini-Hochberg multiple-testing correction. Each CDR3 protein sequence appears as one entry after TCRdb reprocessed the reads, and no DNA is included. The V and J calls and clone size are TCRdb's, not the authors'. The table for this sample shows about 440,000 distinct CDR3 sequences. The leading ten clones occupy more than 2% of the sample.

Sequenced material: blood. The receptor's source is a human donor with ulcerative colitis or Crohn's disease, or a healthy co-twin of an affected twin (not recorded which). The chain was built from TRBV7-2 and TRBJ2-3; the TRBD2 assignment by TCRdb is unverifiable without DNA. The CDR3 is CASSSSSGGRPDTQYF.